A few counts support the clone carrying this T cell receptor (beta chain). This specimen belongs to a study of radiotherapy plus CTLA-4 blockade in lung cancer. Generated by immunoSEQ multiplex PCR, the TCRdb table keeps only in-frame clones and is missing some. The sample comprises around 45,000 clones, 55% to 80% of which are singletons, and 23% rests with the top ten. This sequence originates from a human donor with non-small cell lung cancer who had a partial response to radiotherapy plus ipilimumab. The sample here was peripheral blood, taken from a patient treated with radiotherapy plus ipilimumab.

This CDR3 reads CASSWDSSYEQYF. The CDR3 nucleotides are TGTGCCAGCAGTTGGGACAGCTCCTACGAGCAGTACTTC. The J gene is TRBJ2-7, the V gene TRBV6-5; TRBD1 aligns across 7 bases. V lost 4 bases to trimming and J lost 0 bases; unmatched junction nucleotides: 0. The CDR3 loop spans 13 amino acids. Germline lookup yields CDR1 MNHEY and CDR2 SVGAGI.